This T cell receptor (beta chain) was captured by sequencing in a study of Ad26.COV2.S vaccination and SARS-CoV-2 variants. Study background: By the intramuscular route, Ad26.COV2.S was given once, or twice 56 days apart.

The treatment here: roughly 19 received Ad26.COV2.S at low or high dose, single or two shots; roughly five received placebo; per-sample allocation not given. Sample collection was performed on day 63 after the first vaccine or placebo injection. Germline CDR1 SGHTA, CDR2 FQGNSA. This CDR3 has 16 amino acids. V lost 5 bases, J lost 5 bases, and 18 bases lay in between. Study-level points and caveats: Assessments of TCR breadth and depth may have underestimated the total T cell responses.

As to this clone: Its antigen is undetermined.

Repertoires were generated with immunoSEQ multiplex PCR, while TCRdb's copy carries only in-frame clones and drops some. The data show 300,000 to 500,000 clones, more than 85% seen once. The V call is TRBV7-2, the J call TRBJ2-2; D perhaps matches TRBD2 (7 bases). The receptor was isolated from a person aged 18 to 65 who received the Ad26.COV2.S COVID-19 vaccine or a placebo. Source: peripheral blood, taken in a trial of Ad26.COV2.S vaccine versus placebo. CDR3: CASSRGAGIGTGELFF. CDR3 DNA sequence: TGTGCCAGCAGCCGGGGGGCGGGGATAGGGACCGGGGAGCTGTTTTTT.